This is a list of T cell receptor beta chains from one sample in a study of blood T cell repertoires in COVID-19. Repertoires were generated with immunoSEQ multiplex PCR, while TCRdb's copy carries only in-frame clones and drops some. The sample has under 450,000 clones; about 90% are singletons. The sample consisted of PBMCs or T cells enriched from blood (not recorded which). These receptors were obtained from a woman in her 30s who had recovered from COVID-19. CDR3s include the opening cysteine and the closing phenylalanine or tryptophan. The D gene is left open where the match is weak. The size entry is marked missing in some rows and otherwise reads once, few, many or a size class.

TRBV9,TRBJ1-5,-,-,CASSVQDSNQPQHF,TGTGCCAGCAGCGTACAGGATAGCAATCAGCCCCAGCATTTT
TRBV7-9,TRBJ2-1,-,TRBD2,CASSRRLAGDGSNEQFF,TGTGCCAGCAGCCGACGACTAGCGGGAGACGGGAGCAATGAGCAGTTCTTC
TRBV4-2,TRBJ1-2,-,-,CASSQIEARYGYTF,TGTGCCAGCAGCCAAATTGAGGCGCGCTATGGCTACACCTTC
TRBV2,TRBJ1-2,-,TRBD1,CASRPSSGQGDGYTF,TGTGCCAGCAGACCTTCCTCAGGACAGGGGGATGGCTACACCTTC
TRBV9,TRBJ1-2,few,TRBD1,CASSATTGYGYTF,TGTGCCAGCAGCGCAACGACAGGGTATGGCTACACCTTC
TRBV3-1/TRBV3-2,TRBJ1-2,-,TRBD1,CASSSGTGGGYGYTF,TGTGCCAGCAGCTCCGGGACAGGGGGGGGCTATGGCTACACCTTC
TRBV25-1,TRBJ1-1,few,-,CASSVQSGNTEAFF,TGTGCCAGCAGTGTGCAGAGCGGGAACACTGAAGCTTTCTTT
TRBV5-1,TRBJ2-5,-,TRBD1,CASSLAETGGFQETQYF,TGCGCCAGCAGCTTGGCCGAAACAGGGGGTTTTCAAGAGACCCAGTACTTC
TRBV24-1,TRBJ2-1,-,-,CATSARGLHNEQFF,TGTGCCACCAGTGCCCGGGGACTTCACAATGAGCAGTTCTTC
TRBV3-1/TRBV3-2,TRBJ1-3,once,-,CASSPVPADSGNTIYF,TGTGCCAGCAGCCCGGTTCCCGCCGACTCTGGAAACACCATATATTTT
TRBV3-1/TRBV3-2,TRBJ1-2,-,-,CASSPYDRNYGYTF,TGTGCCAGCAGTCCTTACGACAGAAACTATGGCTACACCTTC
TRBV6-2/TRBV6-3,TRBJ2-1,once,-,CASSPDSYNEQFF,TGTGCCAGCAGTCCCGACAGTTACAATGAGCAGTTCTTC
TRBV3-1/TRBV3-2,TRBJ2-1,-,TRBD2,CASGLAGRNEQFF,TGTGCCAGCGGGCTAGCGGGACGGAATGAGCAGTTCTTC
TRBV28,TRBJ1-4,-,TRBD1,CASTAVRGKEKLFF,TGTGCCAGCACCGCGGTCAGGGGGAAAGAAAAACTGTTTTTT
TRBV4-2,TRBJ1-1,-,-,CASSQAYRPLPEAFF,TGTGCCAGCAGCCAAGCGTACAGGCCGCTACCTGAAGCTTTCTTT
TRBV10-2,TRBJ1-5,-,-,CASSESGQGSPQHF,TGCGCCAGCAGTGAGTCAGGGCAGGGGAGTCCCCAGCATTTT
TRBV6-2/TRBV6-3,TRBJ2-7,-,TRBD2,CASSYPGTNYEQYF,TGTGCCAGCAGTTACCCGGGGACTAACTACGAGCAGTACTTC
TRBV6-5,TRBJ1-5,-,TRBD1,CASSTTGGIQPQHF,TGTGCCAGCAGCACGACAGGGGGCATTCAGCCCCAGCATTTT
TRBV2,TRBJ2-2,-,TRBD1,CASSSGQGLGTGELFF,TGTGCCAGCAGTTCCGGACAGGGACTTGGTACCGGGGAGCTGTTTTTT
TRBV7-2,TRBJ2-3,-,-,CASRPSPTDTQYF,TGTGCCAGCAGGCCGAGTCCGACAGATACGCAGTATTTT
TRBV21-1,TRBJ1-2,-,-,CASSKALCIVYYGYTF,TGTGCCAGCAGCAAAGCGCTTTGTATAGTGTACTATGGCTACACCTTC
TRBV5-1,TRBJ2-7,-,TRBD2,CASSLVGGTYEQYF,TGCGCCAGCAGCTTGGTCGGGGGGACCTACGAGCAGTACTTC
TRBV9,TRBJ1-1,-,-,CASSPLVGLGNTEAFF,TGTGCCAGCAGCCCCCTCGTGGGGCTAGGGAACACTGAAGCTTTCTTT
TRBV7-6,TRBJ2-2,-,TRBD2,CASSLPLAGTNTGELFF,TGTGCCAGCAGCTTGCCTCTAGCGGGGACGAACACCGGGGAGCTGTTTTTT
TRBV5-1,TRBJ1-1,-,-,CASSAKTANTEAFF,TGCGCCAGCAGCGCCAAGACAGCGAACACTGAAGCTTTCTTT
TRBV15,TRBJ2-2,-,-,CATSTEVAGVSAGELFF,TGTGCCACCAGCACAGAAGTGGCGGGTGTGTCGGCCGGGGAGCTGTTTTTT
TRBV4-1,TRBJ1-5,-,TRBD1,CASSQEDRDSNQPQHF,TGCGCCAGCAGCCAAGAGGACAGGGACAGCAATCAGCCCCAGCATTTT
TRBV5-1,TRBJ1-6,-,-,CASSLETLYSPLHF,TGCGCCAGCAGCTTGGAAACTCTCTATTCCCCCCTCCACTTT
TRBV7-9,TRBJ1-6,-,-,CASSLGAGDLTRTPLHF,TGTGCCAGCAGCCTCGGGGCAGGCGATCTGACTAGAACACCCCTCCACTTT
TRBV7-2,TRBJ1-1,-,-,CASSLLGGRDTEAFF,TGTGCCAGCAGCTTATTAGGGGGTAGGGACACTGAAGCTTTCTTT
TRBV24-1,TRBJ2-7,-,TRBD1,CATSDPGQGIYEQYF,TGTGCCACCAGTGACCCGGGACAGGGAATCTACGAGCAGTACTTC
TRBV7-9,TRBJ1-2,-,-,CASSLEPGYQSGYTF,TGTGCCAGCAGCTTAGAGCCAGGGTATCAAAGTGGCTACACCTTC
TRBV13,TRBJ2-5,-,TRBD2,CASSEYGLAGNAAETQYF,TGTGCCAGCAGCGAATATGGACTAGCGGGCAACGCCGCAGAGACCCAGTACTTC
TRBV30,TRBJ1-1,-,TRBD1,CAWKIGDRAFF,TGTGCCTGGAAGATAGGGGACAGAGCTTTCTTT
TRBV15,TRBJ2-3,-,-,CATSRVARTDTQYF,TGTGCCACCAGCAGGGTCGCACGGACAGATACGCAGTATTTT
TRBV5-1,TRBJ2-7,-,TRBD2,CASRLAGSYEQYF,TGCGCCAGTCGACTAGCGGGGTCCTACGAGCAGTACTTC
TRBV4-2,TRBJ2-2,once,TRBD1,CASSPLQGTGELFF,TGTGCCAGCAGCCCGTTACAGGGGACCGGGGAGCTGTTTTTT
TRBV7-3,TRBJ2-3,-,TRBD1,CASSLRDRGVNTQYF,TGTGCCAGCAGCTTAAGGGACAGGGGGGTTAATACGCAGTATTTT
TRBV3-1/TRBV3-2,TRBJ1-2,-,TRBD1,CASSQNSEGGGYGYTF,TGTGCCAGCAGCCAGAATTCGGAAGGGGGCGGCTATGGCTACACCTTC
TRBV5-6,TRBJ2-5,-,-,CASSPRSAETQYF,TGTGCCAGCAGCCCGCGCTCCGCGGAGACCCAGTACTTC
TRBV2,TRBJ1-2,-,TRBD1,CASKPDRSNYGYTF,TGTGCCAGCAAACCGGACAGGTCAAACTATGGCTACACCTTC